This entry features one TCR beta chain sequence. What it binds is unknown. These data originate in a study of PD-L1 blockade in urothelial cancer. The overall study: Dosed intravenously at 1,200 mg every 3 weeks, atezolizumab was initiated by patients around 2014. Study patients had been treated with 0 to 3 previous chemotherapy regimens. Study results and limitations: Clones that were tumor-associated expanded more in the blood of durable-benefit patients at 3 weeks.

The V end lost 4 bases, the J end lost 4 bases, and 15 bases lay between the germline ends. CDR1 is SGHRS and CDR2 is YFSETQ in the germline V gene. The CDR3 covers 14 residues. Sequencing was performed with immunoSEQ multiplex PCR; in TCRdb, only in-frame clones are kept and a portion is missing. The table shows about 35,000 clones, with around 79% occurring only once. The number of samples from each patient was between 1 and 8, taken pretreatment and on-treatment. The sequencing used PBMCs, collected around atezolizumab (anti-PD-L1) treatment. V gene TRBV5-1 combines with J gene TRBJ2-7, with D possibly matching TRBD2 (6 bases). The receptor was derived from an older man with urothelial cancer. The CDR3 region is CASSRREDLYEQYF. In DNA, the CDR3 is TGCGCCAGCAGCCGGAGGGAGGACCTTTACGAGCAGTACTTC. The variable domain in full, with the rest retrieved from reference TRBV5-1 and TRBJ2-7, is KAGVTQTPRYLIKTRGQQVTLSCSPISGHRSVSWYQQTPGQGLQFLFEYFSETQRNKGNFPGRFSGRQFSNSRSEMNVSTLELGDSALYLCASSRREDLYEQYFGPGTRLTVT.